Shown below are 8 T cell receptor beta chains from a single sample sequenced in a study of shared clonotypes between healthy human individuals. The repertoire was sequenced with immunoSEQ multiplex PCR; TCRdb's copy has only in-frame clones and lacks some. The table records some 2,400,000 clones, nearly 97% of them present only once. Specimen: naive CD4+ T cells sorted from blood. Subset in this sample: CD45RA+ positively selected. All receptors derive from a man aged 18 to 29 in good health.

Written as DNA, the CDR3 is TGTGCCAGCAGTTACTCGAGTGGGAACGAGCAGTACTTC. This gives the protein CASSYSSGNEQYF. The J gene is TRBJ2-7, the V gene TRBV6-6; no reliable D call. Germline lookup yields CDR1 MNHNY and CDR2 SVGAGI (reference sequence). V dropped 0 bases and J dropped 5 bases, with 8 bases sitting between them. The CDR3 sequence is 13 residues long.

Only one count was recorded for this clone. CDR3 sequence reads: CASSLGQIFYEQYF. The CDR3 DNA sequence: TGCGCCAGCAGCTTAGGGCAGATCTTCTACGAGCAGTACTTC. The chain carries TRBV5-1 and TRBJ2-7; D is undetermined. From germline, CDR1 is SGHRS and CDR2 YFSETQ. Between the trimmed V and J ends, which lost 2 bases and 3 bases, there was a span of 12 bases. The CDR3 totals 14 residues.

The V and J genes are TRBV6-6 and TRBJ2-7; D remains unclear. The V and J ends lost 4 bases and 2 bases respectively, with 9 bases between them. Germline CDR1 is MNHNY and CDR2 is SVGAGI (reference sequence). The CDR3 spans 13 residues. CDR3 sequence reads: CASSSDTTYEQYF. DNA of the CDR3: TGTGCCAGCAGTTCCGACACGACCTACGAGCAGTACTTC.

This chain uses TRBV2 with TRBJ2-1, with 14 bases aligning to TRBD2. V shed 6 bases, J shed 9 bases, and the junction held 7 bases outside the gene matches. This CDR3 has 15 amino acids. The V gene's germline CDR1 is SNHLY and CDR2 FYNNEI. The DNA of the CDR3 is TGTGCCAGCAGACCGACTAGCGGGGGGGCCATTGAGCAGTTCTTC. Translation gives CASRPTSGGAIEQFF.

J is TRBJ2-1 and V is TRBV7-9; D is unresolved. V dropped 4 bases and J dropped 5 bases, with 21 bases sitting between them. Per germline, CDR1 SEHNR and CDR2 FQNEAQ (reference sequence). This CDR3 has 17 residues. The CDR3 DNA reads TGTGCCAGCAGCTCACCCCTCTATGCAAGAAATAACAATGAGCAGTTCTTC. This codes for CASSSPLYARNNNEQFF.

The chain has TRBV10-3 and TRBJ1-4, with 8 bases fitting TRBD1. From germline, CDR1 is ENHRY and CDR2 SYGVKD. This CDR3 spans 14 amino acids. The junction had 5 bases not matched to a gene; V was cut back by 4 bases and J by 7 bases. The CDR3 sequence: CAISGTGSGEKLFF. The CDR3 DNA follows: TGTGCCATCAGTGGGACAGGGAGCGGTGAAAAACTGTTTTTT.

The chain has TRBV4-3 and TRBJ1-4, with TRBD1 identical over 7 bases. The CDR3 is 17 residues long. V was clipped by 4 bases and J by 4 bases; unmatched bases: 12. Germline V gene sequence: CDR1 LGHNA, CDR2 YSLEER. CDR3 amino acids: CASSPVAGQLRNEKLFF. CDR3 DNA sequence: TGCGCCAGCAGCCCAGTCGCGGGACAGCTACGTAATGAAAAACTGTTTTTT.

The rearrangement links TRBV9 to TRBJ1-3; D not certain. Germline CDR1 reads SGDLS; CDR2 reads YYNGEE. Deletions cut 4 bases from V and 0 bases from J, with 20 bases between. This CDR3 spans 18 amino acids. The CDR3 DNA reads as TGTGCCAGCAGCCCAGGATCAGCAGGCCCTGGCTCTGGAAACACCATATATTTT. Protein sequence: CASSPGSAGPGSGNTIYF.